Shown below are 16 T cell receptor beta chains from a single sample sequenced in a study of blood T cell repertoires in COVID-19. Sequenced by immunoSEQ multiplex PCR; TCRdb stores in-frame clones only, minus some. In the table there are 130,000 to 150,000 clones, roughly 85% of which are singletons. The material sequenced was peripheral blood. The receptors were gathered from a woman aged 60-70 years with COVID-19, enrolled during active disease.

This chain joins TRBV14 and TRBJ2-2; D unclear. V lost 8 bases, J lost 6 bases, and 10 bases lay in between. Per the germline V gene, CDR1 is SGHDN and CDR2 is FVKESK. The CDR3 has 12 residues. CDR3 bases: TGTGCCAGCTCTAGTTTCCCCGGGGAGCTGTTTTTT. Translated: CASSSFPGELFF.

V gene TRBV6-1 combines with J gene TRBJ1-5; 12 bases match TRBD1. This CDR3 has 17 residues. V was pared by 2 bases and J by 1 base, with 3 bases of the junction left unmatched. CDR1 and CDR2 from the germline V gene are MNHNS and SASEGT. The CDR3 region has the DNA TGTGCCAGCAGTGAAAGGGACAGGGGGCTAAGCAATCAGCCCCAGCATTTT. It yields the protein CASSERDRGLSNQPQHF.

The V call is TRBV30, the J call TRBJ1-3, with D maybe TRBD1 (5 bases). In germline, CDR1 is GTSNPN, CDR2 SVGIG (reference sequence). The V gene lost 2 bases and the J gene lost 0 bases, with 14 bases spanning the gap. This CDR3 contains 16 residues. The CDR3 DNA sequence: TGTGCCTGGAGTACAAGGGGCACGAACTCTGGAAACACCATATATTTT. Its protein product is CAWSTRGTNSGNTIYF.

This clone was detected only once. The rearrangement joins TRBV11-1 to TRBJ2-2; possible D gene TRBD1, 6 bases. V was shortened by 5 bases and J by 0 bases, with 13 bases between the two germline ends. From germline, CDR1 is SGHAT and CDR2 FQDESV (reference sequence). The CDR3 is 16 amino acids. The CDR3 loop is CASSHAQGANTGELFF. The CDR3 bases are TGTGCCAGCAGCCACGCACAGGGTGCGAACACCGGGGAGCTGTTTTTT.

This clone was seen a handful of times. This chain joins TRBV9 and TRBJ2-7; 10 positions match TRBD1. V lost 2 bases to trimming and J lost 5 bases; unmatched junction nucleotides: 4. Germline CDR1 and CDR2: SGDLS and YYNGEE. The CDR3 extends over 14 amino acids. CDR3 nucleotides: TGTGCCAGCAGCGTCACCGGGACAGGGGACGAGCAGTACTTC. Its translation: CASSVTGTGDEQYF.

This rearrangement joins TRBV29-1 to TRBJ2-3; TRBD2 aligns across 8 bases. The CDR3 runs 14 residues. The V segment lost 5 bases and the J segment 0 bases; nucleotides outside the gene matches: 4. Germline CDR1 is SQVTM and CDR2 is ANQGSEA. CDR3 residues: CSVPKRGSTDTQYF. DNA of the CDR3: TGCAGCGTTCCAAAGCGGGGGAGCACAGATACGCAGTATTTT.

The chain uses TRBV5-1 and TRBJ1-1; perhaps TRBD1 as D (5 bases). The V and J ends lost 0 bases and 0 bases respectively, with 12 bases between them. The CDR3 runs 16 residues. The germline V gene has CDR1 SGHRS and CDR2 YFSETQ. This chain's CDR3 is CASSLGPGEMNTEAFF. CDR3 nucleotide sequence: TGCGCCAGCAGCTTGGGGCCGGGGGAGATGAACACTGAAGCTTTCTTT. The variable domain in full, with the rest retrieved from reference TRBV5-1 and TRBJ1-1, is KAGVTQTPRYLIKTRGQQVTLSCSPISGHRSVSWYQQTPGQGLQFLFEYFSETQRNKGNFPGRFSGRQFSNSRSEMNVSTLELGDSALYLCASSLGPGEMNTEAFFGQGTRLTVV.

The chain combines TRBV7-9 with TRBJ2-1; the match to TRBD2 covers 11 bases. Germline lookup yields CDR1 SEHNR and CDR2 FQNEAQ (reference sequence). The V and J ends lost 6 bases and 0 bases, in that order; junction bases with no gene match: 13. The CDR3 runs 19 residues. The CDR3 reads CASSQGWLAGGSSYNEQFF. In DNA, the CDR3 is TGTGCCAGCAGTCAAGGGTGGCTAGCGGGGGGTTCCTCCTACAATGAGCAGTTCTTC.

The V and J genes are TRBV18 and TRBJ2-3; 15 positions match TRBD2. J lost 0 bases, V lost 6 bases, and 1 base had no gene match. The germline V gene has CDR1 KGHSH and CDR2 LQKENI. The CDR3 consists of 16 residues. This chain's CDR3 is CASSGLAGGSTDTQYF. The DNA for the CDR3 is TGTGCCAGCTCGGGACTAGCGGGGGGAAGCACAGATACGCAGTATTTT. The full variable domain, rest sourced from reference TRBV18 and TRBJ2-3, is NAGVMQNPRHLVRRRGQEARLRCSPMKGHSHVYWYRQLPEEGLKFMVYLQKENIIDESGMPKERFSAEFPKEGPSILRIQQVVRGDSAAYFCASSGLAGGSTDTQYFGPGTRLTVL.

This clone has a single count. The chain uses TRBV7-9 and TRBJ2-7, with 10 bases identical to TRBD1. The CDR3 has 14 amino acids. V shed 3 bases, J shed 3 bases, and the junction held 2 bases outside the gene matches. Germline V gene data show CDR1 as SEHNR and CDR2 as FQNEAQ (reference sequence). The DNA for the CDR3 is TGTGCCAGCAGCTTCCGGGACAGGGGCTACGAGCAGTACTTC. Its protein product is CASSFRDRGYEQYF.

V and J are TRBV6-6 and TRBJ2-1; 7 positions match TRBD2. This CDR3 spans 13 amino acids. With V trimmed by 8 bases and J by 7 bases, 8 bases remained unmatched. The germline V gene encodes CDR1 MNHNY and CDR2 SVGAGI (reference sequence). CDR3: CASGSSGYNEQFF. CDR3 sequence (DNA): TGTGCCAGCGGTTCTAGCGGTTATAATGAGCAGTTCTTC.

This sequence joins TRBV18 and TRBJ2-5; 7 positions agree with TRBD2. The CDR3 is made up of 14 amino acids. Germline V lookup: CDR1 KGHSH, CDR2 LQKENI. Losses at the gene ends were 2 bases for V and 7 bases for J; bases not matched to a gene: 7. As DNA, the CDR3 is TGTGCCAGCTCACCAGTCGACTGGGAGGGGACCCAGTACTTC. Amino acids: CASSPVDWEGTQYF.

V gene TRBV10-3 combines with J gene TRBJ1-2, with D tentatively TRBD1 (5 bases). The germline CDR1 and CDR2 sequences are ENHRY and SYGVKD. CDR3 length: 15 amino acids. With 3 bases removed from V and 5 bases from J, the gap between germline ends came to 16 bases. CDR3 in DNA: TGTGCCATCAGTGAATCAGGGCGCCCCATGTATGGCTACACCTTC. It yields the protein CAISESGRPMYGYTF.

The V call is TRBV19, the J call TRBJ2-7; 10 bases are a match to TRBD2. The CDR3 is made up of 15 amino acids. Germline lookup yields CDR1 LNHDA and CDR2 SQIVND (reference sequence). V lost 10 bases and J lost 0; bases outside the gene matches: 9. CDR3 nucleotide sequence: TGTGCCACCAACCCCGGGACTAGCGCCTCCTACGAGCAGTACTTC. Protein product: CATNPGTSASYEQYF.

The chain employs TRBV4-3 and TRBJ1-2; TRBD1 is a possible D gene (5 bases). Trimming stripped 4 bases from V and 6 bases from J, with 15 bases between. The CDR3 loop spans 14 amino acids. From germline, CDR1 is LGHNA and CDR2 YSLEER. The CDR3 region has the DNA TGCGCCAGCAGCCCTTCGACAGAGACTCATGGCTACACCTTC. As protein: CASSPSTETHGYTF.

This chain connects TRBV5-1 to TRBJ1-2; 9 positions agree with TRBD1. The CDR3 has 14 amino acids. Trimming removed 2 bases from V and 4 bases from J; junction bases left unmatched: 3. The V gene's germline CDR1 is SGHRS and CDR2 YFSETQ. The CDR3 DNA reads as TGCGCCAGCAGCTTCCTGACAGGGGGCTATGGCTACACCTTC. It codes for CASSFLTGGYGYTF.